Below, 18 T cell receptor beta chains from the same sample are listed, as sequenced in a study of Graves' ophthalmopathy and Graves' hyperthyroidism. TCR beta CDR3 regions were amplified from RNA transcripts. HTBI-primed first-round RT-PCR preceded second-round multiplex PCR. TCRdb analysed the multiplex PCR reads with MiXCR anew, one entry per CDR3 protein. The sample lists 500,000 to 700,000 distinct CDR3 sequences, about 24% occurring once. The source material was peripheral blood. The receptors here all came from a woman aged 18-29 years with stable Graves' hyperthyroidism. Some clones in this sample may be carry-over from other donors' samples.

The chain is built from TRBV19 and TRBJ1-5; D is perhaps TRBD1 (6 bases). The V end lost 3 bases, the J end lost 0 bases, and 12 bases lay between the germline ends. CDR1 is LNHDA and CDR2 is SQIVND in the germline V gene (reference sequence). The length of the CDR3 is 16 residues. CDR3 sequence reads: CASSIRDTYSNQPQHF. The CDR3 DNA sequence: TGTGCCAGTAGTATCCGGGACACCTATAGCAATCAGCCCCAGCATTTT.

This chain connects TRBV20-1 to TRBJ1-1; D is unresolved. The CDR3 runs to 12 residues. From germline, CDR1 is DFQATT and CDR2 SNEGSKA (reference sequence). Trimming shortened V by 2 bases and J by 1 base, and 5 bases separated the two germline ends. CDR3 residues: CSARKWNTEAFF. The CDR3 DNA is TGCAGTGCTAGAAAATGGAACACTGAAGCTTTCTTT.

This clonotype has more than one count but fewer than ten. The chain has TRBV12-3 or TRBV12-4 and TRBJ1-1, with 10 nucleotides matching TRBD1. The CDR3 is made up of 16 amino acids. Trimming cost V 5 bases and J 2 bases; bases outside gene matches: 8. The CDR3: CASSPGQGTSNTEAFF. CDR3 bases: TGTGCCAGCAGTCCGGGACAGGGGACGTCCAACACTGAAGCTTTCTTT.

The chain recombines TRBV6-2 or TRBV6-3 with TRBJ2-5; 9 nucleotides align to TRBD1. The CDR3 runs 16 residues. After removal of 4 bases from V and 5 bases from J, the junction contained 11 bases not matched to a gene. In germline, CDR1 is MNHEY, CDR2 SVGEGT. The DNA of the CDR3 is TGTGCCAGCAGTTCAGCCCCAAGGACAGGGGAGGAGACCCAGTACTTC. Protein product: CASSSAPRTGEETQYF.

This clonotype has ten or more counts. This chain uses TRBV6-1 with TRBJ1-1; no definite D call. The CDR3 runs to 12 residues. Deletions cut 10 bases from V and 1 base from J, with 10 bases between. Germline V gene data show CDR1 as MNHNS and CDR2 as SASEGT. The CDR3 bases are TGTGCCACCCGACTTAGGAACACTGAAGCTTTCTTT. Encoded protein: CATRLRNTEAFF.

The sample holds many counts of this clonotype. The gene calls are TRBV29-1 and TRBJ2-7; the D gene is possibly TRBD1 (6 bases). Germline CDR1 and CDR2: SQVTM and ANQGSEA. This CDR3 has 16 residues. The germline V and J ends were trimmed by 7 bases and 0 bases, with 22 bases remaining between them. CDR3 nucleotide sequence: TGCAGCGCCTCCGGGGACATACATTCGAGCTCCTACGAGCAGTACTTC. This translates into CSASGDIHSSSYEQYF.

This clonotype has ten or more counts. The rearrangement uses TRBV6-1 and TRBJ1-5, with 9 bases identical to TRBD1. Germline CDR1 is MNHNS and CDR2 is SASEGT. The CDR3 length is 13 residues. The V gene end was trimmed by 10 bases and the J gene end by 4 bases; junction bases not matched to a gene: 5. The CDR3 is CAIGTGQNQPQHF. The CDR3 DNA reads TGTGCCATCGGGACAGGGCAAAATCAGCCCCAGCATTTT.

This clonotype occurred many times. V and J are TRBV5-6 and TRBJ1-3, with no clear D. The CDR3 contains 11 residues. Between the trimmed V and J ends, which lost 3 bases and 6 bases, there was a span of 4 bases. The germline gives CDR1 SGHDT, CDR2 YYEEEE. Here the CDR3 DNA reads TGTGCCAGCAGCTCCAAAAACACCATATATTTT. Protein: CASSSKNTIYF.

In its sample, this clonotype was seen many times. This rearrangement joins TRBV13 to TRBJ2-7, with D unclear. Between the trimmed V and J ends, which lost 7 bases and 2 bases, there was a span of 9 bases. Looked up from germline, CDR1 is PRHDT and CDR2 is FYEKMQ (reference sequence). CDR3 length: 12 residues. CDR3 in amino acids: CASTRGPYEQYF. The CDR3 DNA follows: TGTGCCAGCACCAGAGGACCCTACGAGCAGTACTTC. The full variable domain, rest sourced from reference TRBV13 and TRBJ2-7, is AAGVIQSPRHLIKEKRETATLKCYPIPRHDTVYWYQQGPGQDPQFLISFYEKMQSDKGSIPDRFSAQQFSDYHSELNMSSLELGDSALYFCASTRGPYEQYFGPGTRLTVT.

This clonotype was recorded many times. The gene calls are TRBV6-5 and TRBJ1-1; D is unresolved. Germline V gene sequence: CDR1 MNHEY, CDR2 SVGAGI. The V gene lost 10 bases and the J gene lost 2 bases, with 20 bases spanning the gap. The CDR3 contains 15 residues. The CDR3 region is CATKPWETLNTEAFF. The CDR3 DNA sequence: TGTGCCACCAAGCCCTGGGAGACCTTAAACACTGAAGCTTTCTTT.

Many counts were recorded for this clonotype. This chain joins TRBV20-1 and TRBJ2-5; TRBD1 agrees at 10 bases. CDR3 size: 14 residues. Trimming at V came to 6 bases and at J to 5 bases, leaving 9 bases not matched to a gene. Germline-derived CDR1 and CDR2 are DFQATT and SNEGSKA (reference sequence). The CDR3 DNA reads as TGCAGTGCGGACCGACAGGGGGCTTTGGAGACCCAGTACTTC. Protein: CSADRQGALETQYF.

J is TRBJ2-2 and V is TRBV20-1, with 12 nucleotides matching TRBD2. CDR1 and CDR2 from the germline V gene are DFQATT and SNEGSKA (reference sequence). This CDR3 has 17 residues. The J segment lost 0 bases and the V segment lost 1 base, leaving 3 bases of the junction unmatched. The CDR3 reads CSARGASGGANTGELFF. Here the CDR3 DNA reads TGCAGTGCTAGAGGGGCTAGCGGGGGGGCGAACACCGGGGAGCTGTTTTTT.

This clonotype showed up many times. At one of its ends the junction is not consistent with the germline gene, which may arise from a read error. V and J are TRBV6-1 and TRBJ2-2; tentative D call: TRBD2 (6 bases). Germline lookup yields CDR1 MNHNS and CDR2 SASEGT. The CDR3 sequence is 16 residues long. The CDR3 nucleotides are TGCGCCAGCAGCGGCGCTAGCGAGATGTGGTCTGGGGAGCTGTTTTTT. This sequence encodes CASSGASEMWSGELFF.

The chain links TRBV6-5 to TRBJ1-6; the D is unclear. Trimming pared 2 bases from V and 1 base from J, leaving 18 bases between. CDR1 MNHEY and CDR2 SVGAGI come from the germline V gene. CDR3 length equals 19 residues. Here the CDR3 DNA reads TGTGCCAGCAGTTACCCCTTGGACGACGGGAGATCCTATAATTCACCCCTCCACTTT. Translated: CASSYPLDDGRSYNSPLHF.

This clonotype was counted only a few times. V is TRBV30 and J is TRBJ1-5; D gene ambiguous. This CDR3 comprises 14 residues. CDR1 and CDR2 (germline): GTSNPN, SVGIG (reference sequence). V dropped 0 bases and J dropped 4 bases, with 10 bases sitting between them. CDR3 sequence: CAWSVRPANQPQHF. Here the CDR3 DNA reads TGTGCCTGGAGTGTACGCCCAGCAAATCAGCCCCAGCATTTT.

The chain recombines TRBV20-1 with TRBJ1-5, with D tentatively TRBD1 (6 bases). The germline V and J ends were trimmed by 3 bases and 6 bases, with 12 bases remaining between them. Germline assignment: CDR1 DFQATT and CDR2 SNEGSKA (reference sequence). The CDR3 is 13 amino acids. The CDR3, as DNA: TGCAGTGCTAGTGTGGGGGCGCTTCAGCCCCAGCATTTT. Residues: CSASVGALQPQHF.

This clonotype was counted many times. V is TRBV11-2 and J is TRBJ2-5, with D perhaps matching TRBD2 (5 bases). From germline, CDR1 is SGHAT and CDR2 FQNNGV. The CDR3 runs to 17 residues. Trimming removed 5 bases at V and 5 bases at J, with 24 bases between. CDR3 protein: CASSPGVASHPGETQYF. In DNA, the CDR3 is TGTGCCAGCAGCCCCGGGGTAGCGTCTCACCCGGGGGAGACCCAGTACTTC.

The chain is built from TRBV5-1 and TRBJ1-1; no clear D gene. CDR3 length: 16 residues. Germline lookup yields CDR1 SGHRS and CDR2 YFSETQ. V was pared by 2 bases and J by 2 bases, with 16 bases between. CDR3 bases: TGCGCCAGCAGCTTCGCCCCAGGTCTAGGAAACACTGAAGCTTTCTTT. Encoded protein: CASSFAPGLGNTEAFF.